Below, 26 T cell receptor beta chains from the same sample are listed, as sequenced in a study of CD8 T cells in Susac syndrome. With random hexamers, roughly 0.45 to 1 ug RNA was reverse transcribed. TCRdb independently ran MiXCR on the immunoSEQ multiplex PCR reads; one entry per CDR3 protein. The sample records around 200,000 distinct CDR3 sequences, just under 95% being singletons. Sequenced sample: CD4+ T cells from PBMCs. All receptors come from a human donor with multiple sclerosis.

CDR3 loop: CSATRGDTQYF. The CDR3 nucleotides read TGCAGTGCTACCCGGGGGGATACGCAGTATTTT. The V gene is TRBV20-1, the J gene TRBJ2-3; the D gene is possibly TRBD2 (6 bases). V gave up 4 bases and J gave up 6 bases, with 8 bases separating them. Germline values: CDR1 DFQATT, CDR2 SNEGSKA (reference sequence). CDR3 length: 11 residues.

The V call is TRBV6-2 or TRBV6-3, the J call TRBJ2-7; 9 bases are shared with TRBD1. Germline V gene sequence: CDR1 MNHEY, CDR2 SVGEGT. The V gene end was trimmed by 9 bases and the J gene end by 5 bases; junction bases not matched to a gene: 17. The length of the CDR3 is 16 residues. The CDR3 region is CASPYTHGTGLHEQYF. In nucleotides, the CDR3 is TGTGCCAGTCCCTATACGCACGGGACAGGGCTCCACGAGCAGTACTTC.

This sequence joins TRBV30 and TRBJ1-3; D is unclear. The V gene lost 2 bases and the J gene lost 0 bases, with 5 bases spanning the gap. The germline CDR1 and CDR2 sequences are GTSNPN and SVGIG (reference sequence). This CDR3 region has 13 residues. CDR3: CAWSRSSGNTIYF. The CDR3 nucleotides read TGTGCCTGGAGTAGGAGCTCTGGAAACACCATATATTTT.

The chain has TRBV30 and TRBJ2-2, with 11 bases aligning to TRBD1. From germline, CDR1 is GTSNPN and CDR2 SVGIG (reference sequence). This CDR3 is built from 13 residues. Losses at the gene ends were 7 bases for V and 8 bases for J; bases not matched to a gene: 6. CDR3 amino acids: CAFGQGASGELFF. The CDR3 coding sequence is TGTGCCTTTGGACAGGGGGCAAGTGGGGAGCTGTTTTTT. Supplemented by reference TRBV30 and TRBJ2-2, the full variable domain reads SQTIHQWPATLVQPVGSPLSLECTVEGTSNPNLYWYRQAAGRGLQLLFYSVGIGQISSEVPQNLSASRPQDRQFILSSKKLLLSDSGFYLCAFGQGASGELFFGEGSRLTVL.

This chain links TRBV20-1 with TRBJ2-3; 8 bases match TRBD2. The CDR3 runs to 14 residues. The J segment lost 1 base and the V segment lost 5 bases, leaving 5 bases of the junction unmatched. From germline, CDR1 is DFQATT and CDR2 SNEGSKA (reference sequence). CDR3 sequence: CSARSGGGTDTQYF. CDR3 nucleotide sequence: TGCAGTGCTCGAAGCGGGGGCGGCACAGATACGCAGTATTTT.

This chain joins TRBV27 and TRBJ2-7; unclear D gene. This CDR3 has 14 amino acids. Germline V gene lookup returns CDR1 MNHEY and CDR2 SMNVEV (reference sequence). Trimming stripped 2 bases from V and 4 bases from J, with 12 bases between. CDR3 sequence reads: CASSLNPARYEQYF. The CDR3 DNA reads TGTGCCAGCAGTTTAAACCCCGCGAGATACGAGCAGTACTTC.

V usage is TRBV3-1 and J usage is TRBJ1-1; D unresolved. Germline V lookup: CDR1 LGHDT, CDR2 YNNKEL (reference sequence). The CDR3 loop spans 13 amino acids. The V end was cut by 4 bases, the J end by 2 bases, with 8 bases between. The CDR3 spells CASSRSDNTEAFF. The CDR3 DNA is TGTGCCAGCAGCCGTTCGGACAACACTGAAGCTTTCTTT.

The chain joins TRBV29-1 to TRBJ2-3; D remains unclear. This CDR3 contains 12 residues. Germline V gene data show CDR1 as SQVTM and CDR2 as ANQGSEA. The V end lost 3 bases, the J end lost 4 bases, and 8 bases lay between the germline ends. CDR3 loop: CSVEGMADTQYF. CDR3 in DNA: TGCAGCGTTGAGGGGATGGCAGATACGCAGTATTTT.

The chain recombines TRBV15 with TRBJ2-7; D uncertain. Germline CDR1 reads LNHNV; CDR2 reads YYDKDF (reference sequence). This CDR3 spans 12 amino acids. Trimming pared 2 bases from V and 6 bases from J, leaving 8 bases between. The CDR3 DNA follows: TGTGCCACCAGCAGATACAAAGGCGAGCAGTACGTC. This codes for CATSRYKGEQYV.

This clonotype showed up just once. This chain's CDR3 is CSVLGTEDAGNTIYF. The CDR3 region has the DNA TGCAGCGTTCTTGGGACAGAAGACGCTGGAAACACCATATATTTT. The genes are TRBV29-1 and TRBJ1-3, with 7 bases lining up with TRBD1. This CDR3 spans 15 amino acids. The germline gives CDR1 SQVTM, CDR2 ANQGSEA. Unmatched junction bases numbered 9, after V lost 5 bases and J lost 2 bases.

The chain joins TRBV20-1 to TRBJ2-5; tentative D call: TRBD1 (6 bases). In germline, CDR1 is DFQATT, CDR2 SNEGSKA (reference sequence). V lost 6 bases and J lost 7, with 21 bases in between. This CDR3 region has 14 residues. This chain's CDR3 is CSAEGWGTSATQYF. CDR3 nucleotide sequence: TGCAGTGCCGAAGGCTGGGGGACATCGGCGACCCAGTACTTC.

The chain employs TRBV3-1 and TRBJ2-7; D not resolved. Between the trimmed V and J ends, which lost 8 bases and 4 bases, there was a span of 9 bases. Germline V CDR1 and CDR2: LGHDT, YNNKEL (reference sequence). This CDR3 spans 11 amino acids. This CDR3 is CASGSPYEQYV. The CDR3 bases are TGTGCCAGCGGGTCTCCTTACGAGCAGTACGTC.

The chain's CDR3 is CASNKTPHAEAFF. In DNA form, the CDR3 reads TGTGCCAGTAACAAAACCCCCCACGCTGAAGCTTTCTTT. This chain links TRBV19 with TRBJ1-1; D gene uncertain. The germline V gene has CDR1 LNHDA and CDR2 SQIVND (reference sequence). The length of the CDR3 is 13 residues. Trimming cost V 7 bases and J 6 bases, with 15 bases left between them.

The rearrangement joins TRBV29-1 to TRBJ1-4; the D gene is possibly TRBD1 (5 bases). Deletions cut 4 bases from V and 7 bases from J, with 10 bases between. The CDR3 is 12 residues long. Germline V gene lookup returns CDR1 SQVTM and CDR2 ANQGSEA. The CDR3 coding sequence is TGCAGCGTTGGAGGGGAGGGTGAAAAACTGTTTTTT. It translates to CSVGGEGEKLFF. Drawing the rest from reference TRBV29-1 and TRBJ1-4, the complete variable domain is SAVISQKPSRDICQRGTSLTIQCQVDSQVTMMFWYRQQPGQSLTLIATANQGSEATYESGFVIDKFPISRPNLTFSTLTVSNMSPEDSSIYLCSVGGEGEKLFFGSGTQLSVL.

The chain recombines TRBV11-2 with TRBJ2-1; TRBD1 is a possible D gene (6 bases). V was clipped by 4 bases and J by 6 bases, with 16 bases between them. Germline V CDR1 and CDR2: SGHAT, FQNNGV. This CDR3 region has 15 residues. CDR3 loop: CASSSGPSGANEQFF. The CDR3, as DNA: TGTGCCAGCAGCTCGGGCCCCTCAGGGGCCAATGAGCAGTTCTTC.

The V and J genes are TRBV3-1 and TRBJ2-3; D gene uncertain. Trimming shortened V by 1 base and J by 2 bases, and 13 bases separated the two germline ends. Per germline, CDR1 LGHDT and CDR2 YNNKEL (reference sequence). The CDR3 loop spans 16 amino acids. Written as DNA, the CDR3 is TGTGCCAGCAGCCAAGCTTCTCAGGCACTCACAGATACGCAGTATTTT. It yields the protein CASSQASQALTDTQYF.

The V call is TRBV2, the J call TRBJ1-2; 9 bases fit TRBD1. CDR1 and CDR2 from the germline V gene are SNHLY and FYNNEI. V gave up 4 bases and J gave up 8 bases; unmatched junction bases: 11. This CDR3 is built from 15 residues. The CDR3 bases are TGTGCCAGCAGTGCTTCGGGACAGGGAATGTACGGCTACACCTTC. Residues: CASSASGQGMYGYTF. Complete variable domain (other parts from reference TRBV2 and TRBJ1-2): EPEVTQTPSHQVTQMGQEVILRCVPISNHLYFYWYRQILGQKVEFLVSFYNNEISEKSEIFDDQFSVERPDGSNFTLKIRSTKLEDSAMYFCASSASGQGMYGYTFGSGTRLTVV.

This rearrangement joins TRBV20-1 to TRBJ1-1; 9 nucleotides align to TRBD1. CDR3 length equals 12 residues. After removal of 5 bases from V and 5 bases from J, the junction contained 3 bases not matched to a gene. The germline CDR1 and CDR2 sequences are DFQATT and SNEGSKA (reference sequence). In DNA form, the CDR3 reads TGCAGTGCTTTCGACAGGGGGACTGAAGCTTTCTTT. Translated, it gives CSAFDRGTEAFF.

The rearrangement links TRBV28 to TRBJ1-5, with unresolved D. The CDR3 is 15 residues long. V shed 0 bases and J shed 1 base, with 7 bases lying between them. Germline V gene sequence: CDR1 MDHEN, CDR2 SYDVKM. The CDR3 protein is CASSLWVSSNQPQHF. The DNA for the CDR3 is TGTGCCAGCAGTTTATGGGTTTCGAGCAATCAGCCCCAGCATTTT.

V is TRBV13 and J is TRBJ2-3; D is unresolved. CDR3 length: 12 residues. Deletions cut 0 bases from V and 5 bases from J, with 3 bases between. Germline CDR1 PRHDT, CDR2 FYEKMQ (reference sequence). The CDR3 is CASSLGIDTQYF. The CDR3, as DNA: TGTGCCAGCAGCTTAGGGATAGATACGCAGTATTTT.

The rearrangement links TRBV19 to TRBJ2-1, with TRBD2 matching 10 bases. The V gene end was trimmed by 6 bases and the J gene end by 0 bases; junction bases not matched to a gene: 11. CDR1 is LNHDA, CDR2 SQIVND, per germline (reference sequence). CDR3 length: 18 amino acids. The CDR3 DNA is TGTGCCAGTAGGAGGCTAGCGGGGGCCCGGAGCTCCTACAATGAGCAGTTCTTC. Translating gives CASRRLAGARSSYNEQFF. The full variable domain, completed using reference TRBV19 and TRBJ2-1, is DGGITQSPKYLFRKEGQNVTLSCEQNLNHDAMYWYRQDPGQGLRLIYYSQIVNDFQKGDIAEGYSVSREKKESFPLTVTSAQKNPTAFYLCASRRLAGARSSYNEQFFGPGTRLTVL.

The V call is TRBV27, the J call TRBJ2-7, with TRBD1 matching over 10 bases. J gave up 4 bases and V 8 bases, and 2 bases lay outside the gene matches. Looked up from germline, CDR1 is MNHEY and CDR2 is SMNVEV (reference sequence). The CDR3 spans 12 residues. The CDR3 DNA sequence: TGTGCCAGCGGGGACAGGGGTTACGAGCAGTACTTC. It translates to CASGDRGYEQYF.

The CDR3: CSVAHRGSYNEQFF. The CDR3 coding sequence is TGCAGCGTTGCCCACAGGGGGTCCTACAATGAGCAGTTCTTC. This chain links TRBV29-1 with TRBJ2-1, with TRBD1 matching over 8 bases. Germline CDR1 reads SQVTM; CDR2 reads ANQGSEA. V lost 4 bases, J lost 1 base, and 3 bases stayed unmatched. This CDR3 has 14 amino acids.

V is TRBV12-3 or TRBV12-4 and J is TRBJ1-5; no clear D gene. This CDR3 has 16 amino acids. V lost 6 bases, J lost 1 base, and 16 bases lay in between. In DNA form, the CDR3 reads TGTGCCAGCAGCCCGGAGGAGTATCTCAGCAATCAGCCCCAGCATTTT. It yields the protein CASSPEEYLSNQPQHF.

The chain couples TRBV15 to TRBJ2-7; D is undetermined. The V end lost 0 bases, the J end lost 6 bases, and 9 bases lay between the germline ends. The length of the CDR3 is 13 residues. Per the germline V gene, CDR1 is LNHNV and CDR2 is YYDKDF (reference sequence). The CDR3 bases are TGTGCCACCAGCAGAGATCTGGGCGGCGAGCAGTACGTC. Protein: CATSRDLGGEQYV.

This clonotype was observed once. The chain is built from TRBV18 and TRBJ2-1; TRBD2 matches 9 bases. Per the germline V gene, CDR1 is KGHSH and CDR2 is LQKENI. CDR3 length: 15 amino acids. J lost 8 bases, V lost 3 bases, and 8 bases had no gene match. The CDR3 spells CASSPRGGTVHEQFF. DNA of the CDR3: TGTGCCAGCTCACCGCGGGGGGGGACTGTGCATGAGCAGTTCTTC.